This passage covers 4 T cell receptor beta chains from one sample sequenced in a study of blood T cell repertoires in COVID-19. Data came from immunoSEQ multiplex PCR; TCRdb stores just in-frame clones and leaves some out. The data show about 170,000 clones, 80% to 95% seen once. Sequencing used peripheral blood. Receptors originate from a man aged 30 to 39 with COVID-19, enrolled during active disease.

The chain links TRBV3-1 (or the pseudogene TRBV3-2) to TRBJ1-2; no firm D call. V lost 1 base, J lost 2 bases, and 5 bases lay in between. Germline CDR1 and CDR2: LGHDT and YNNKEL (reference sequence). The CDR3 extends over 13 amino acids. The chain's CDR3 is CASSQVSNYGYTF. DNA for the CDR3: TGTGCCAGCAGCCAAGTCTCGAACTATGGCTACACCTTC.

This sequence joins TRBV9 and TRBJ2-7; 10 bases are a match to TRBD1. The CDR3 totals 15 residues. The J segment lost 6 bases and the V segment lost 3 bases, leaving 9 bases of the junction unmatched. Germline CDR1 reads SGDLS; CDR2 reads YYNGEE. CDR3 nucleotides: TGTGCCAGCAGCGCCCTGTCCGGGACAGGGGCCGAGCAGTACTTC. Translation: CASSALSGTGAEQYF.

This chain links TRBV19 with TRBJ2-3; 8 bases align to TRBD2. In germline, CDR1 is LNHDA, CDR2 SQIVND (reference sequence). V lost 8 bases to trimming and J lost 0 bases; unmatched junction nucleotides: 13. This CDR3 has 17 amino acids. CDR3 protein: CASARRGDWGSTDTQYF. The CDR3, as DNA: TGTGCCAGTGCTAGGCGGGGGGATTGGGGGAGCACAGATACGCAGTATTTT. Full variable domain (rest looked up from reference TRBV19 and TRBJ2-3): DGGITQSPKYLFRKEGQNVTLSCEQNLNHDAMYWYRQDPGQGLRLIYYSQIVNDFQKGDIAEGYSVSREKKESFPLTVTSAQKNPTAFYLCASARRGDWGSTDTQYFGPGTRLTVL.

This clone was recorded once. The CDR3 DNA reads as TGTGCAAGTCGCGCCCTAGGCGTACCCTACGAGCAGTACTTC. Translating it yields CASRALGVPYEQYF. This chain connects TRBV12-2 to TRBJ2-7; the DNA was not compared with TRBD2, the D call given in the table. TRBV12-2 is listed as a pseudogene. The CDR3 consists of 14 residues.